The 4 T cell receptor beta chains listed next were all sequenced from one sample in a study of cytomegalovirus exposure and HLA in healthy donors. PCR employed 60 Vbeta and 13 Jbeta primers. Assay: immunoSEQ multiplex PCR; the TCRdb copy retains only in-frame clones and omits some. The sample records around 150,000 clones, 65% to 80% being singletons. Material: PBMCs. The source is a man aged 40-50 years in good health and CMV-seronegative.

For the CDR3, the DNA is TGTGCCGGTGAGGGCGGAGGCACAGATACGCAGTATTTT. Protein sequence: CAGEGGGTDTQYF. The rearrangement links TRBV6-1 to TRBJ2-3, with TRBD2 as a possible D gene (5 bases). Germline loops: CDR1 MNHNS, CDR2 SASEGT. CDR3 length: 13 amino acids. Trimming removed 11 bases at V and 1 base at J, with 13 bases between.

The genes are TRBV6-1 and TRBJ2-7; 7 bases match TRBD1. The length of the CDR3 is 16 residues. Losses at the gene ends were 2 bases for V and 4 bases for J; bases not matched to a gene: 11. Germline assignment: CDR1 MNHNS and CDR2 SASEGT. CDR3 in DNA: TGTGCCAGCAGTGAACTGACAGGGTCAACTTCGTACGAGCAGTACTTC. Protein sequence: CASSELTGSTSYEQYF.

The chain employs TRBV28 and TRBJ2-7; D is unclear. This CDR3 comprises 13 residues. Trimming stripped 7 bases from V and 1 base from J, with 11 bases between. The V gene's germline CDR1 is MDHEN and CDR2 SYDVKM. The CDR3 spells CASTPGRSYEQYF. The DNA of the CDR3 is TGTGCCAGCACTCCTGGTAGATCCTACGAGCAGTACTTC.

CDR3 in amino acids: CSVSGQETQYF. For the CDR3, the DNA is TGCAGCGTTAGCGGACAAGAGACCCAGTACTTC. The V and J genes are TRBV29-1 and TRBJ2-5, with D possibly matching TRBD2 (5 bases). Germline lookup yields CDR1 SQVTM and CDR2 ANQGSEA. V was pared by 5 bases and J by 2 bases, with 6 bases between. The CDR3 has 11 amino acids.